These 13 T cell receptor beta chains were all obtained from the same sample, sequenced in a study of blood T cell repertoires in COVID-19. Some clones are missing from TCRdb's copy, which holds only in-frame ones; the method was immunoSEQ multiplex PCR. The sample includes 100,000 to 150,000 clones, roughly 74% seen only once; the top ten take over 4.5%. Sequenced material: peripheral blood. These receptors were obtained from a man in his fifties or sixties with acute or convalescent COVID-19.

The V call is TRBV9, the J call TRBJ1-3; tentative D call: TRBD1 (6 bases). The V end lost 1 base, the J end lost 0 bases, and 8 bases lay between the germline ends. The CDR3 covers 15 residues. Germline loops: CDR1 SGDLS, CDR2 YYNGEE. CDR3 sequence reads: CASSVSRGSGNTIYF. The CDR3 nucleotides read TGTGCCAGCAGCGTATCCAGGGGCTCTGGAAACACCATATATTTT. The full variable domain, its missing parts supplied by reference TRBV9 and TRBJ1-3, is DSGVTQTPKHLITATGQRVTLRCSPRSGDLSVYWYQQSLDQGLQFLIQYYNGEERAKGNILERFSAQQFPDLHSELNLSSLELGDSALYFCASSVSRGSGNTIYFGEGSWLTVV.

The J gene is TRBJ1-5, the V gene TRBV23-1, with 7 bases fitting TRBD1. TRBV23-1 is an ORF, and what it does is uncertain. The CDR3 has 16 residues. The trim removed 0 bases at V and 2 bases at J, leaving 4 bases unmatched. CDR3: CASSQSAQGGNQPQHF. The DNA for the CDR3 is TGCGCCAGCAGTCAATCGGCCCAGGGGGGCAATCAGCCCCAGCATTTT.

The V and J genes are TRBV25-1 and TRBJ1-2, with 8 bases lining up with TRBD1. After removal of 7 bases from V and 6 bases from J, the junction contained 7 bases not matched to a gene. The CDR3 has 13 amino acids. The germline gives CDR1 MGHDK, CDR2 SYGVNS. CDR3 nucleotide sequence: TGTGCCAGCACTCAAGACAGGGGAAATGGCTACACCTTC. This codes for CASTQDRGNGYTF.

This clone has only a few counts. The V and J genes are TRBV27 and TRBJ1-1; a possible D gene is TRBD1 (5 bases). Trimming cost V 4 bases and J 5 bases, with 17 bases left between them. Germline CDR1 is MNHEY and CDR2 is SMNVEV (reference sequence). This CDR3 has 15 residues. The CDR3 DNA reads TGTGCCAGCAGTTCCTACAGGCACGATGGAACTGAAGCTTTCTTT. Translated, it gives CASSSYRHDGTEAFF.

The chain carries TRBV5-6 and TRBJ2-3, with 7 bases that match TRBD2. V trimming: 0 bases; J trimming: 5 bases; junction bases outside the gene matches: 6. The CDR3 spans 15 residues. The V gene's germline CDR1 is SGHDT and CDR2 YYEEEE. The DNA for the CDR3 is TGTGCCAGCAGCTTGGTGGCCGGGGAGGGAGATACGCAGTATTTT. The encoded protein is CASSLVAGEGDTQYF.

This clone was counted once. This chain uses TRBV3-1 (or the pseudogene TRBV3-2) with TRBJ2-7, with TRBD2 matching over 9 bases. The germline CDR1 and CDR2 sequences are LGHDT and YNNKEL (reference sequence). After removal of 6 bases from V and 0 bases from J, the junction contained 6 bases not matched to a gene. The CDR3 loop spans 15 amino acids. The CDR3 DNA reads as TGTGCCAGCAGTCGGGCGGGGGGGAGCTCCTACGAGCAGTACTTC. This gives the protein CASSRAGGSSYEQYF.

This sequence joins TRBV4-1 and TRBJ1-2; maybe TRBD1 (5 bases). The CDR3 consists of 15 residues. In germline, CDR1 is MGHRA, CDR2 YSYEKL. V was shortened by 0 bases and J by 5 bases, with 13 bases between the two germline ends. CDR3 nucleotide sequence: TGCGCCAGCAGCCAAGATAAATCAGGGTGGTATGGCTACACCTTC. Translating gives CASSQDKSGWYGYTF.

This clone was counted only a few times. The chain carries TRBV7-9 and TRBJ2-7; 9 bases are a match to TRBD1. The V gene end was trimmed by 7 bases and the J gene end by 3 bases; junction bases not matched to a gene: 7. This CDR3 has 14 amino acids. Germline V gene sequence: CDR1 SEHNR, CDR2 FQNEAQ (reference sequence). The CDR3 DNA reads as TGTGCCAGCACCCTGGGGACAGGGAACTACGAGCAGTACTTC. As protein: CASTLGTGNYEQYF.

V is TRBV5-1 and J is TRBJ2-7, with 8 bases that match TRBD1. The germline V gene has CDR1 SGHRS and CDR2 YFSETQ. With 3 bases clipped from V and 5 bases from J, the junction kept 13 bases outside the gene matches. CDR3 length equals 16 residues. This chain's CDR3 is CASSSTGQGGSDEQYF. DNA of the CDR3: TGCGCCAGCAGCTCCACTGGACAGGGAGGTTCCGACGAGCAGTACTTC.

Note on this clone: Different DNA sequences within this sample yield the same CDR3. The CDR3 here is CASSPRNTGELFF. Written as DNA, the CDR3 is TGTGCCAGCAGTCCCAGAAACACCGGGGAGCTGTTTTTT. This chain links TRBV27 with TRBJ2-2; D call uncertain. V lost 5 bases, J lost 2 bases, and 6 bases lay in between. The V gene's germline CDR1 is MNHEY and CDR2 SMNVEV (reference sequence). The CDR3 has 13 amino acids.

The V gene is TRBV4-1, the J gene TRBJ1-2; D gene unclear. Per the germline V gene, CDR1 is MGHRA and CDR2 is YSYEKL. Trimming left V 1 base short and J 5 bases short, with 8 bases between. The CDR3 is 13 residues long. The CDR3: CASSQGGEYGYTF. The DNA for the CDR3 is TGCGCCAGCAGCCAAGGGGGAGAATATGGCTACACCTTC.

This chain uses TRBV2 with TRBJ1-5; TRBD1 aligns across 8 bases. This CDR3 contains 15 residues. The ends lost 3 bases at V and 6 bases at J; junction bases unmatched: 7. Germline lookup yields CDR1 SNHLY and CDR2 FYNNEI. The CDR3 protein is CASSEQQGGTQPQHF. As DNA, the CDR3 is TGTGCCAGCAGTGAGCAACAGGGGGGAACTCAGCCCCAGCATTTT.

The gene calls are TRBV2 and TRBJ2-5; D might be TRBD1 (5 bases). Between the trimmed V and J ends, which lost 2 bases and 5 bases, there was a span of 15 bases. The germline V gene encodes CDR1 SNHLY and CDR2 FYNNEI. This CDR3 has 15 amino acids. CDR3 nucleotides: TGTGCCAGCAGTGAAACCAGGGTATTACGGGAGACCCAGTACTTC. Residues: CASSETRVLRETQYF.